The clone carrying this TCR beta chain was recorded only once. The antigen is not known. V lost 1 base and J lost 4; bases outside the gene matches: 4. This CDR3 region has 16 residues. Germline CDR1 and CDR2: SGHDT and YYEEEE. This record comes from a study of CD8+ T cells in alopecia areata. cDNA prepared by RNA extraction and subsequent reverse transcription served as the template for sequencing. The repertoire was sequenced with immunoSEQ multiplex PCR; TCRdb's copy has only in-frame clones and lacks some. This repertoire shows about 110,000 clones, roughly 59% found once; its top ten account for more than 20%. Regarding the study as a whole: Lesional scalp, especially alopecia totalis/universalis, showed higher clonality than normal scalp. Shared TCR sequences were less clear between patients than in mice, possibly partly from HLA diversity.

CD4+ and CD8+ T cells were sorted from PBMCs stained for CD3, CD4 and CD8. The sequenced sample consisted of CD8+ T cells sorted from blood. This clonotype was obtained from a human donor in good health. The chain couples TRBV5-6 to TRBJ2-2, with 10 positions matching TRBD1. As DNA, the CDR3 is TGTGCCAGCAGCTTGCCCCGGACAGGGGGCACCGGGGAGCTGTTTTTT. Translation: CASSLPRTGGTGELFF.